This T cell receptor (beta chain) emerged from a study of blood T cells in healthy people across ages. Study context: Capture by template switching was about one barcoded beta molecule per two T cells.

J was trimmed by 4 bases and V by 3 bases; bases with no gene match: 4. The CDR3 is 15 residues long. In germline, CDR1 is MNHEY, CDR2 SMNVEV (reference sequence). It was with a sample-barcoded 5' primer and a J-beta primer mix that a second PCR of roughly 6 to 11 cycles was run. Using its own MiXCR run on the 5' RACE reads, TCRdb lists one record per CDR3 protein. In the table there are hundreds of thousands of distinct CDR3 sequences, more than 20% of which are singletons. This sequence originates from a man between 65 and 80 years old in good health. Sequenced: blood. V and J are TRBV27 and TRBJ1-5, with TRBD1 matching 9 bases. CDR3 protein: CASSFLGQGNQPQHF. In DNA form, the CDR3 reads TGTGCCAGCAGTTTTTTGGGACAGGGTAATCAGCCCCAGCATTTT.